The sequence of this T cell receptor (beta chain) was determined in a study of CXCR3-negative and CXCR3-positive naive CD8 T cells. Findings and limits, study-wide: Both naive subsets had comparably high diversity; memory CD8+ cells much lower. Cryopreservation partially lowered CXCR3 expression, so most assays used fresh PBMCs. TRBV-TRBJ usage was alike in naive CXCR3-negative and CXCR3-positive cells but differed in memory cells.

About this clonotype: Its antigen is unidentified.

The CDR3 loop spans 12 amino acids. The germline CDR1 and CDR2 sequences are MRHNA and SNTAGT. All TRB cDNA libraries came from 5' RACE performed with UMI labels. TCRdb re-called the 5' RACE reads and shows each CDR3 protein once, DNA omitted. The sample's table shows approximately 56,000 distinct CDR3 sequences. This clonotype was obtained from a human donor in good health. Some clones in this sample may be carry-over from other donors' samples. The J gene is TRBJ1-2, the V gene TRBV6-4. The material sequenced was memory CD8+ T cells from blood. The CDR3 reads CASSDRGYGYTF.